This entry concerns a single T cell receptor beta chain. The antigen is not known. The sample is drawn from a study of OX40 agonist ivuxolimab in advanced cancers. Findings and limits, study-wide: Normalized expansion of T-cell clones was also low for some nonresponders.

Method: immunoSEQ multiplex PCR; TCRdb's copy keeps in-frame clones and lacks some. The table shows approximately 60,000 clones, with about nine tenths occurring only once. The sequencing here drew on CD4+ or CD8+ T cells sorted from blood, taken in a trial of the OX40 agonist ivuxolimab. The source is an adult with an advanced solid tumor such as melanoma, head and neck, liver or kidney cancer.

CDR3 sequence reads: CASSKASGHQETQYF. Here the CDR3 DNA reads TGTGCCAGTAGTAAAGCCTCAGGACACCAAGAGACCCAGTACTTC. V is TRBV19 and J is TRBJ2-5; D gene uncertain. CDR1 LNHDA and CDR2 SQIVND come from the germline V gene (reference sequence). Trimming shortened V by 4 bases and J by 0 bases, and 12 bases separated the two germline ends. The CDR3 is 15 residues long. The complete variable domain, with remaining parts taken from reference TRBV19 and TRBJ2-5, reads DGGITQSPKYLFRKEGQNVTLSCEQNLNHDAMYWYRQDPGQGLRLIYYSQIVNDFQKGDIAEGYSVSREKKESFPLTVTSAQKNPTAFYLCASSKASGHQETQYFGPGTRLLVL.